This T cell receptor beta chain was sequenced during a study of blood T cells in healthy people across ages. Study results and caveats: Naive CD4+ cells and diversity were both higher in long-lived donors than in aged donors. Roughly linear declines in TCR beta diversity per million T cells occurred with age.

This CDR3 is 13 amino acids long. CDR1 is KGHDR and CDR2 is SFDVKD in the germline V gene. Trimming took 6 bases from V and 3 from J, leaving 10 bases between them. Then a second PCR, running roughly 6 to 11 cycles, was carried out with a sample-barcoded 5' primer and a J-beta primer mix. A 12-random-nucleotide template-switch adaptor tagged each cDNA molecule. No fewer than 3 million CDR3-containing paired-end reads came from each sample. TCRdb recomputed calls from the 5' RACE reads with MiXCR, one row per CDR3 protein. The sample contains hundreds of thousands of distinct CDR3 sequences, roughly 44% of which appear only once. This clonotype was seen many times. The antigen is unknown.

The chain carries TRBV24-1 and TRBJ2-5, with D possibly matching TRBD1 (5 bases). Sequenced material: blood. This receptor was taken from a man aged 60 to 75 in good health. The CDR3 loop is CATSLTGEETQYF. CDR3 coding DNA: TGTGCCACCAGTTTAACAGGAGAAGAGACCCAGTACTTC.